This T cell receptor (beta chain) was captured in a study of T cell repertoires and HLA-DP antigens (dated by TCRdb to the late 2010s). With regard to the full study: The study used an in vitro model of CD4+ T cell alloreactivity against allogeneic HLA-DP presented by transduced HeLa cells. An average DNA input of approximately 220 ng was used for sorted CD137+CD4+ samples, compared with approximately 1,300 ng for pre-culture CD4+ samples. The three donors were two male and one female, with ages ranging from the 18-to-29 to the 60-to-69 age band. Compared with self, one alloantigen differed at one amino acid in the peptide-binding groove and the other differed at ten to eleven, modelling structurally similar versus dissimilar alloantigens.

Overall study results and their limits: An average cumulative frequency of roughly 39% against one allele and roughly 49% against the other was found for clones undetected before culture. Sorted CD137+ cells showed similar clonality against both alloantigens, at about 0.39, which was much higher than the approximately 0.037 seen in pre-culture samples. Naive and memory CD4+ repertoires were not analysed separately. The study was limited by having only three donors, by relying on a non-physiological HeLa antigen-presenting system, and by using total CD4+ responder cells.

TCRB CDR3 regions were amplified with the immunoSEQ multiplex PCR using forward primers for 54 TRBV segments and reverse primers for 13 TRBJ segments. Pre-culture CD4+ samples were sequenced at deep resolution with a target of more than 150,000 T cell genomes. Amplicons were sequenced on an Illumina HiSeq System, producing 87 bp reads covering the CDR3. From the authors' description of their analysis: Correction for PCR and sequencing errors was applied to reads, and CDR3 regions were defined through alignment to IMGT reference sequences. Template and unique rearrangement counts were estimated using synthetic template pools. Clonality was computed by subtracting Pielou's evenness from 1. The Daley-Smith estimator was used to estimate richness. Repertoire overlap was measured with Morisita's index. Clones present in cultured samples but not detected in the pre-culture repertoire of the same donor were defined as low-abundance clones. The immuneACCESS repertoire file appears here via TCRdb, limited to in-frame rearrangements. These files lack a portion of the clones; in checked studies, under half of the deficit traces to unresolved V genes, and the cause of the others is not known. V and J calls and clone size come straight from that table; D and trimming were deduced from the DNA. This sample gives approximately 100,000 clones in total; approximately 86% of them show up just once. 1.7% of the sample comes from the top ten.

This clone appeared a single time. It has no known antigen specificity. No base quality information exists; no much larger clone differs at one position. Untouched CD4+ T cells were isolated from Ficoll-separated PBMC by magnetic bead negative selection, reaching an average purity of around 98%. Using magnetic beads, untouched CD4+ T cells were isolated from Ficoll-separated PBMC at around 98% purity, with only negligible CD8+ contamination. Peripheral blood mononuclear cells came from the buffy coats of a few healthy blood donors, who served as the study's donors. All three donors were CMV seronegative. Genomic DNA was extracted with the DNeasy Blood & Tissue Kit. For each subject, genomic DNA from sorted CD137+CD4+ cells and from pre-culture CD4+ baseline samples underwent TCRB sequencing. The CDR3 sequence holds 16 residues, the cysteine and phenylalanine included. Just the 48-base CDR3 DNA is kept, in frame starting at base 1. For CDR1 and CDR2, the germline V gene (reference sequence) lists SGHNT and YYREEE. Relative to germline, V is 4 bases shorter and J is 3 bases shorter, with 17 bases between their ends.

Source material: CD4+ T cells from PBMCs. The receptor's source is a middle-aged man in good health and CMV-seronegative. The rearranged chain carries TRBV5-4 and TRBJ1-5, with TRBD1 as a weak D call on 6 bases. The bases read TGTGCCAGCAGCGACGGGGGCAGGGCCAACAATCAGCCCCAGCATTTT. It translates as CASSDGGRANNQPQHF.